The 20 T cell receptor beta chains reported below all come from one sample, sequenced in a study of STAT5B mutations in CD4+ large granular lymphocyte leukemia. Clones were sequenced by immunoSEQ multiplex PCR, and TCRdb holds only the in-frame ones, with some missing. Among approximately 33,000 clones listed, roughly 65% were seen once. Source material: CD4+ T cells from blood buffy coats. Receptors were obtained from a human donor in good health.

The V call is TRBV5-1, the J call TRBJ2-3; D gene unclear. This CDR3 is 15 amino acids long. Trimming stripped 6 bases from V and 2 bases from J, with 16 bases between. Germline V CDR1 and CDR2: SGHRS, YFSETQ. CDR3 DNA: TGCGCCAGCACCGCTTTGGGCAGCGCCACAGATACGCAGTATTTT. Protein: CASTALGSATDTQYF.

The chain couples TRBV4-3 to TRBJ2-5; TRBD1 aligns across 8 bases. Germline assignment: CDR1 LGHNA and CDR2 YSLEER. CDR3 length: 15 residues. V lost 3 bases to trimming and J lost 5 bases; unmatched junction nucleotides: 8. CDR3: CASSQEKGQAETQYF. The DNA for the CDR3 is TGCGCCAGCAGCCAGGAGAAGGGACAGGCGGAGACCCAGTACTTC.

The chain has TRBV6-1 and TRBJ2-4, with TRBD2 as a possible D gene (6 bases). In germline, CDR1 is MNHNS, CDR2 SASEGT. Trimming removed 4 bases at V and 9 bases at J, with 13 bases between. The CDR3 sequence is 13 residues long. CDR3 bases: TGTGCCAGCAGTGGGGAGGCAGGACCCATTCAGTACTTC. The encoded protein is CASSGEAGPIQYF.

The V gene is TRBV4-3, the J gene TRBJ1-2; perhaps TRBD1 as D (5 bases). V shed 0 bases and J shed 8 bases, with 22 bases lying between them. The CDR3 contains 17 residues. Germline V gene data show CDR1 as LGHNA and CDR2 as YSLEER. The CDR3 nucleotides read TGCGCCAGCAGCCAAGACCCCCAGGGAGGGTCATCCGAGGGCTACACCTTC. Its translation: CASSQDPQGGSSEGYTF.

This clone was counted a few times. V is TRBV7-9 and J is TRBJ1-5; tentatively, D is TRBD1 (6 bases). The CDR3 runs 14 residues. With 6 bases removed from V and 4 bases from J, the gap between germline ends came to 13 bases. Germline V gene sequence: CDR1 SEHNR, CDR2 FQNEAQ (reference sequence). The CDR3 reads CASSLGGDNQPQHF. Here the CDR3 DNA reads TGTGCCAGCAGTCTAGGGGGAGATAATCAGCCCCAGCATTTT.

This sequence joins TRBV11-2 and TRBJ2-7, with D hard to call. The CDR3 totals 12 residues. Trimming removed 0 bases from V and 7 bases from J, with 7 bases in between. Germline V gene data show CDR1 as SGHAT and CDR2 as FQNNGV. CDR3 sequence (DNA): TGTGCCAGCAGCTTAGAGGTTCGGGAGCAGTACTTC. The encoded protein is CASSLEVREQYF.

CDR3 amino acids: CASSMSRNQPQHF. CDR3 DNA sequence: TGTGCCAGTAGTATGTCACGGAATCAGCCCCAGCATTTT. The chain recombines TRBV19 with TRBJ1-5; unclear D gene. The CDR3 has 13 residues. Germline V gene data show CDR1 as LNHDA and CDR2 as SQIVND (reference sequence). The V end was cut by 3 bases, the J end by 4 bases, with 7 bases between. Supplemented by reference TRBV19 and TRBJ1-5, the full variable domain reads DGGITQSPKYLFRKEGQNVTLSCEQNLNHDAMYWYRQDPGQGLRLIYYSQIVNDFQKGDIAEGYSVSREKKESFPLTVTSAQKNPTAFYLCASSMSRNQPQHFGDGTRLSIL.

A single count supports this clone. The chain is built from TRBV5-1 and TRBJ1-1; no reliable D call. V lost 0 bases to trimming and J lost 3 bases, with 9 bases between them. The CDR3 has 14 amino acids. The V gene's germline CDR1 is SGHRS and CDR2 YFSETQ. In DNA, the CDR3 is TGCGCCAGCAGCTTGGTTCCGAGAGACACTGAAGCTTTCTTT. It encodes CASSLVPRDTEAFF.

The chain has TRBV6-6 and TRBJ2-7, with a weak D call TRBD1 (5 bases). Trimming removed 8 bases from V and 4 bases from J, with 12 bases in between. In germline, CDR1 is MNHNY, CDR2 SVGAGI (reference sequence). The CDR3 is 12 residues long. CDR3 amino acids: CASGRVQYEQYF. Here the CDR3 DNA reads TGTGCCAGCGGCAGGGTCCAGTACGAGCAGTACTTC.

This clone appeared once. The V gene is TRBV7-3, the J gene TRBJ1-1; D gene ambiguous. With 2 bases removed from V and 4 bases from J, the gap between germline ends came to 11 bases. Germline assignment: CDR1 SGHTA and CDR2 FQGTGA. CDR3 length: 14 amino acids. The CDR3 region has the DNA TGTGCCAGCAGCTTAGTGGGGTTCGGCACTGAAGCTTTCTTT. Encoded protein: CASSLVGFGTEAFF.

This rearrangement joins TRBV2 to TRBJ1-2; D might be TRBD1 (6 bases). Trimming took 7 bases from V and 2 from J, leaving 14 bases between them. Germline V gives CDR1 SNHLY, CDR2 FYNNEI. This CDR3 spans 14 amino acids. The CDR3 sequence: CASMGGHRNYGYTF. CDR3 nucleotides: TGTGCCAGCATGGGGGGACATAGGAACTATGGCTACACCTTC.

The CDR3: CASSQPPGLAGAQIRTDTQYF. CDR3 sequence (DNA): TGTGCCAGCAGCCAACCCCCCGGGCTAGCGGGGGCACAAATAAGAACAGATACGCAGTATTTT. The rearrangement uses TRBV14 and TRBJ2-3; 10 bases agree with TRBD2. Germline CDR1 SGHDN, CDR2 FVKESK. CDR3 size: 21 residues. Trimming cost V 2 bases and J 3 bases; bases outside gene matches: 20. The full variable domain, in which reference TRBV14 and TRBJ2-3 provide the parts outside the CDR3, is EAGVTQFPSHSVIEKGQTVTLRCDPISGHDNLYWYRRVMGKEIKFLLHFVKESKQDESGMPNNRFLAERTGGTYSTLKVQPAELEDSGVYFCASSQPPGLAGAQIRTDTQYFGPGTRLTVL.

This chain joins TRBV4-3 and TRBJ2-3, with D perhaps assigned TRBD1 or TRBD2 (5 bases each). This CDR3 has 15 amino acids. V was trimmed by 4 bases and J by 0 bases, leaving 11 bases between them. Looked up from germline, CDR1 is LGHNA and CDR2 is YSLEER. In DNA, the CDR3 is TGCGCCAGCAGCCGAGGGAGACAGAGCACAGATACGCAGTATTTT. Protein: CASSRGRQSTDTQYF.

The V and J genes are TRBV19 and TRBJ1-5; 10 nucleotides line up with TRBD1. Germline assignment: CDR1 LNHDA and CDR2 SQIVND (reference sequence). The CDR3 extends over 13 amino acids. J lost 5 bases, V lost 6 bases, and 1 base had no gene match. In nucleotides, the CDR3 is TGTGCCAGTAGGGGGACAGGGGATCAGCCCCAGCATTTT. Amino acid sequence: CASRGTGDQPQHF.

The chain couples TRBV7-8 to TRBJ1-2; D is uncertain. V was pared by 3 bases and J by 6 bases, with 11 bases between. CDR3 length equals 13 residues. Per germline, CDR1 SGHVS and CDR2 FQNEAQ. CDR3 sequence reads: CASSFIGRDGYTF. The CDR3 DNA sequence: TGTGCCAGCAGCTTTATCGGTCGCGATGGCTACACCTTC.

The chain combines TRBV4-3 with TRBJ1-1; a possible D gene is TRBD1 (6 bases). Trimming took off 2 bases at V and 5 bases at J, with 12 bases between the two ends. Germline V CDR1 and CDR2: LGHNA, YSLEER. The CDR3 has 14 amino acids. The CDR3 coding sequence is TGCGCCAGCAGCCAATACCAGGGGAGGACTGAAGCTTTCTTT. It yields the protein CASSQYQGRTEAFF.

The gene calls are TRBV4-3 and TRBJ1-1; D gene ambiguous. Germline lookup yields CDR1 LGHNA and CDR2 YSLEER. V was shortened by 0 bases and J by 11 bases, with 13 bases between the two germline ends. The CDR3 covers 13 residues. The CDR3 loop is CASSQDAGSPAFF. CDR3 coding DNA: TGCGCCAGCAGCCAAGATGCGGGGTCCCCGGCTTTCTTT.

V and J are TRBV9 and TRBJ1-2; 7 nucleotides align to TRBD1. Germline-derived CDR1 and CDR2 are SGDLS and YYNGEE. The CDR3 runs to 16 residues. With V trimmed by 4 bases and J by 8 bases, 17 bases remained unmatched. CDR3 loop: CASSPSGTEENVGYTF. In DNA form, the CDR3 reads TGTGCCAGCAGCCCTTCTGGGACAGAAGAGAACGTGGGCTACACCTTC.

The CDR3 DNA reads as TGTGCCTGGTCTGATTGGGGAGCTGGAAACACCATATATTTT. Translating gives CAWSDWGAGNTIYF. This chain connects TRBV30 to TRBJ1-3; D not certain. CDR1 and CDR2 from the germline V gene are GTSNPN and SVGIG (reference sequence). The V end was cut by 5 bases, the J end by 2 bases, with 13 bases between. The CDR3 runs to 14 residues.

This clone was seen more than once but under ten times. The chain combines TRBV2 with TRBJ2-2; 8 bases align to TRBD2. The CDR3 loop spans 16 amino acids. V shed 4 bases and J 3 bases; nucleotides not matched to a gene: 7. Per germline, CDR1 SNHLY and CDR2 FYNNEI. CDR3 nucleotide sequence: TGTGCCAGCAGTGGGGTAGGGACTAGAGACACCGGGGAGCTGTTTTTT. Protein: CASSGVGTRDTGELFF.